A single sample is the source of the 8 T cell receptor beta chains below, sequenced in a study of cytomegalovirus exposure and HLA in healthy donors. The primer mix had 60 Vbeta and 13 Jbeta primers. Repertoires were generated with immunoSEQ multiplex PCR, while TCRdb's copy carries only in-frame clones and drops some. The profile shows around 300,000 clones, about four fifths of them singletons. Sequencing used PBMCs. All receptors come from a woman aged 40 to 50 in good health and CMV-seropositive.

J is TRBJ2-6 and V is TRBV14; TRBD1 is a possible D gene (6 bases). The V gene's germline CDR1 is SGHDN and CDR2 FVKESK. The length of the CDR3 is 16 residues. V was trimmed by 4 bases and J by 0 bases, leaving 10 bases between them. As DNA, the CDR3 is TGTGCCAGCAGCCGAGACAGGTTCTCTGGGGCCAACGTCCTGACTTTC. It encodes CASSRDRFSGANVLTF. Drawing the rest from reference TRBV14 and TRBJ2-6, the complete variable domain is EAGVTQFPSHSVIEKGQTVTLRCDPISGHDNLYWYRRVMGKEIKFLLHFVKESKQDESGMPNNRFLAERTGGTYSTLKVQPAELEDSGVYFCASSRDRFSGANVLTFGAGSRLTVL.

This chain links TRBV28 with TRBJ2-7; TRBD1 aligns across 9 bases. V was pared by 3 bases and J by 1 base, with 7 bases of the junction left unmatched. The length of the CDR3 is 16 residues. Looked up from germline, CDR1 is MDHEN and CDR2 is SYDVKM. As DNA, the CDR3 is TGTGCCAGCAGTTTGTTCGCGGACAGGGGTTCCTACGAGCAGTACTTC. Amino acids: CASSLFADRGSYEQYF.

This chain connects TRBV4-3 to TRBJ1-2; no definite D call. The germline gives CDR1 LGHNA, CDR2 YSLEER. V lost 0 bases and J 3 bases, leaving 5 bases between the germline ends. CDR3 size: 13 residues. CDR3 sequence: CASSQDSDYGYTF. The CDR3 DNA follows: TGCGCCAGCAGCCAAGACAGCGACTATGGCTACACCTTC.

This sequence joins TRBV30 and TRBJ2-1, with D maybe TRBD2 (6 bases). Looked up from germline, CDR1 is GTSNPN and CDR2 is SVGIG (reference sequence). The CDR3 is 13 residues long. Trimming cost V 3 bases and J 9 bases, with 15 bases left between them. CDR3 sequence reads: CAWRETSVGEQFF. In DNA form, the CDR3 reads TGTGCCTGGAGGGAGACTAGTGTGGGTGAGCAGTTCTTC.

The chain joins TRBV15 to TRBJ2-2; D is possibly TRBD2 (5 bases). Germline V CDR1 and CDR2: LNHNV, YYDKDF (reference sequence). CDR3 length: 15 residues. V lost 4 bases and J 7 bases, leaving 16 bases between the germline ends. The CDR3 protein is CATSTIPGRSGELFF. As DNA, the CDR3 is TGTGCCACCAGCACTATCCCGGGAAGAAGCGGGGAGCTGTTTTTT.

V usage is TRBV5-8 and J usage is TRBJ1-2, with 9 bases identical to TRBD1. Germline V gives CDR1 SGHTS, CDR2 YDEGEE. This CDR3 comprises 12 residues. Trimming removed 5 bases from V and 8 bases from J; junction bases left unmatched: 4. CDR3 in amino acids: CASSLGQGGYTF. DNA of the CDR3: TGTGCCAGCAGTCTGGGACAGGGCGGCTACACCTTC.

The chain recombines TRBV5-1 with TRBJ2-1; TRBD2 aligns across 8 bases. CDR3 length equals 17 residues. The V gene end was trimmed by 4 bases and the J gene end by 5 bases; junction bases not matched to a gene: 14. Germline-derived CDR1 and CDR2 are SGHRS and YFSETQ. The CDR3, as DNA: TGCGCCAGCAGCACCGGGACTAGACCCGGATGGGACAATGAGCAGTTCTTC. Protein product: CASSTGTRPGWDNEQFF.

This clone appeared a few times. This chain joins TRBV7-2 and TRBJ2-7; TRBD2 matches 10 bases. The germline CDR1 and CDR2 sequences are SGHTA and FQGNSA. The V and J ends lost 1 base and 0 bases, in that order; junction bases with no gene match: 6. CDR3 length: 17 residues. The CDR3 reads CASSLGLAGQSSYEQYF. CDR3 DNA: TGTGCCAGCAGCTTAGGACTAGCGGGTCAAAGCTCCTACGAGCAGTACTTC.